Following are 3 T cell receptor beta chains from one sample sequenced in a study of metastatic and nonmetastatic thyroid tumors. Each patient went into thyroid surgery without having received any treatment. TCRdb re-called clones from the PCR reads using MiXCR. Here the sample spans about 59,000 clones, around 15% being singletons. Material: blood. The receptors here all came from a male donor with papillary thyroid cancer or a benign thyroid nodule (not recorded which). Some clones in this sample may be carry-over from other donors' samples.

This clone appeared many times. V is TRBV12-3 or TRBV12-4 and J is TRBJ2-1, with 7 bases that match TRBD2. V lost 7 bases, J lost 3 bases, and 12 bases stayed unmatched. The length of the CDR3 is 16 residues. The CDR3 DNA reads TGTGCCAGCAAGTTCTCCGGCGGGGGTCTCTACAATGAGCAGTTCTTC. This codes for CASKFSGGGLYNEQFF.

Ten or more counts support this clone. V and J are TRBV7-3 and TRBJ1-3; D is uncertain. The CDR3 sequence is 13 residues long. The germline gives CDR1 SGHTA, CDR2 FQGTGA. The ends were cut back, 5 bases at V and 2 bases at J, with 7 bases in the middle. The DNA of the CDR3 is TGTGCCAGCAGCCCCGGACCTGGAAACACCATATATTTT. Its translation: CASSPGPGNTIYF.

Ten or more counts support this clone. The chain is built from TRBV25-1 and TRBJ2-3; TRBD2 might be the D (5 bases). The CDR3 runs 15 residues. Germline V lookup: CDR1 MGHDK, CDR2 SYGVNS. V was shortened by 4 bases and J by 2 bases, with 13 bases between the two germline ends. The CDR3 here is CASSGTAENTDTQYF. Written as DNA, the CDR3 is TGTGCCAGCAGTGGGACTGCGGAAAACACAGATACGCAGTATTTT.